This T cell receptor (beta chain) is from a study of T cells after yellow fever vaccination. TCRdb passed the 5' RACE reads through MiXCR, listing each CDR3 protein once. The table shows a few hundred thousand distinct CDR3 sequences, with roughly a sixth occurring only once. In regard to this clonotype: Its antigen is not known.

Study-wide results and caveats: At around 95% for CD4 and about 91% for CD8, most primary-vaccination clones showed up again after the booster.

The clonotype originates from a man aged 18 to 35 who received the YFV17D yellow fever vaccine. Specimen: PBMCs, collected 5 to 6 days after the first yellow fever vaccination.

This CDR3 is CASSPPLDHKRTEAFF. DNA of the CDR3: TGTGCCAGCTCACCACCTTTGGACCATAAGCGGACTGAAGCTTTCTTT. V usage is TRBV18 and J usage is TRBJ1-1; D uncertain. The CDR3 is made up of 16 amino acids. Per the germline V gene, CDR1 is KGHSH and CDR2 is LQKENI. The V and J ends lost 0 bases and 5 bases respectively, with 16 bases between them.